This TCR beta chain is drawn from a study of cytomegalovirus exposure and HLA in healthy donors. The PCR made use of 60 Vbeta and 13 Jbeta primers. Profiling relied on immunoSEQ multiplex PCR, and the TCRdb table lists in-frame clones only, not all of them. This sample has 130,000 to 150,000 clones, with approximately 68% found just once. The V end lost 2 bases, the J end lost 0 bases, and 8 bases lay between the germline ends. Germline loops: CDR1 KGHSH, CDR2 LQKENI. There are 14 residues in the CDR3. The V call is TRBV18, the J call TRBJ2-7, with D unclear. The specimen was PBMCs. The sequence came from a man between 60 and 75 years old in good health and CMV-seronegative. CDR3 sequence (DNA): TGTGCCAGCTCACCAATACAGAGCTCCTACGAGCAGTACTTC. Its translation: CASSPIQSSYEQYF.